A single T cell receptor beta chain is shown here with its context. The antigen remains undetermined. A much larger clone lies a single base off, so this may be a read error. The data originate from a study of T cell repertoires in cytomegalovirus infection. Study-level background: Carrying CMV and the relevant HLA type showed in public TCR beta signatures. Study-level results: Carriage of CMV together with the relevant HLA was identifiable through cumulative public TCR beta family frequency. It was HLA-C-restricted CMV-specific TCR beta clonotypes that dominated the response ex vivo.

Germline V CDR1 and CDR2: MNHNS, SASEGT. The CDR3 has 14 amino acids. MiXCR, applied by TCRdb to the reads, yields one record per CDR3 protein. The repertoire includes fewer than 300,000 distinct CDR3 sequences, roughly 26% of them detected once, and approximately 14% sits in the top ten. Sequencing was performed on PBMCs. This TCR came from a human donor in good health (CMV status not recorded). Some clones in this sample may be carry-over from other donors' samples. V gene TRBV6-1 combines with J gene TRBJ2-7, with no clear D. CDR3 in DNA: TGTGCCAGAAGTGAAGGGCAGGAAGGAGACGAGCAGTACTTC. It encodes CARSEGQEGDEQYF.